This is a list of T cell receptor beta chains from one sample in a study of control samples from healthy donors and cancer patients. Sequencing used immunoSEQ multiplex PCR; TCRdb keeps in-frame clones, though not all of them. Among some 130,000 clones listed, 75% to 95% were seen once. The sequencing input was blood. These receptors all stem from a man aged 35-49 years in good health. CDR3s include the opening cysteine and the closing phenylalanine or tryptophan. A D gene is named only where the DNA matches it firmly. Expanded clones are given a class, and other clones once, few, many or no size at all.

V	size	D	J	CDR3	DNA
TRBV30	once	NA	TRBJ1-1	CAWKGGMNTEAFF	TGTGCCTGGAAAGGCGGGATGAACACTGAAGCTTTCTTT
TRBV7-9	NA	TRBD2	TRBJ2-5	CASSSSSGGQTQYF	TGTGCCAGCAGCTCATCTAGCGGGGGTCAGACCCAGTACTTC
TRBV4-1	NA	NA	TRBJ2-1	CASSQVARGINEQFF	TGCGCCAGCAGCCAAGTCGCTCGGGGTATCAATGAGCAGTTCTTC
TRBV20-1	NA	TRBD1	TRBJ2-7	CSASIRTGIYEQYF	TGCAGTGCTAGTATCCGGACAGGGATTTACGAGCAGTACTTC
TRBV5-4	NA	TRBD1	TRBJ2-7	CASGSARQGGEQYF	TGTGCCAGCGGTTCGGCGAGACAGGGTGGCGAGCAGTACTTC
TRBV7-2	NA	NA	TRBJ1-5	CASSDGTYQPQHF	TGTGCCAGCAGCGACGGGACTTATCAGCCCCAGCATTTT
TRBV9	NA	NA	TRBJ2-3	CASSVGLGNTDTQYF	TGTGCCAGCAGCGTAGGGCTGGGTAACACAGATACGCAGTATTTT
TRBV5-4	once	TRBD2	TRBJ2-5	CASSSPLAGGQETQYF	TGTGCCAGCAGCTCCCCACTAGCGGGGGGACAAGAGACCCAGTACTTC
TRBV15	once	NA	TRBJ1-5	CATSSGGLNQPQHF	TGTGCCACCAGCAGTGGGGGACTCAATCAGCCCCAGCATTTT
TRBV7-2	NA	NA	TRBJ1-1	CASSLRQLTEAFF	TGTGCCAGCAGCTTAAGGCAGCTCACTGAAGCTTTCTTT
TRBV9	NA	NA	TRBJ2-2	CASPSCRAVRTGELFF	TGTGCCAGCCCATCTTGCAGGGCGGTGAGAACCGGGGAGCTGTTTTTT
TRBV6-2/TRBV6-3	NA	NA	TRBJ2-7	CASSYSSGGEQYF	TGTGCCAGCAGTTACTCCTCCGGGGGCGAGCAGTACTTC
TRBV28	NA	NA	TRBJ1-5	CASGYRARRNQPQHF	TGTGCCAGCGGTTACAGGGCGCGGCGCAATCAGCCCCAGCATTTT
TRBV5-1	few	NA	TRBJ2-3	CASSLGGSTDTQYF	TGCGCCAGCAGCTTGGGGGGGAGCACAGATACGCAGTATTTT
TRBV15	NA	NA	TRBJ1-4	CATTLLGTRKEKLFF	TGTGCCACCACTTTACTCGGGACCCGGAAGGAAAAACTGTTTTTT
TRBV7-9	NA	TRBD1	TRBJ1-4	CASSADRGQFEKLFF	TGTGCCAGCAGCGCCGACAGGGGGCAATTTGAAAAACTGTTTTTT
TRBV11-2	NA	NA	TRBJ1-6	CASSFAELNSPLHF	TGTGCCAGCAGCTTCGCAGAACTTAATTCACCCCTCCACTTT
TRBV12-3/TRBV12-4	NA	NA	TRBJ2-2	CASSLSGELFF	TGTGCCAGCAGTTTATCCGGGGAGCTGTTTTTT
TRBV11-3	NA	NA	TRBJ2-2	CASSLPNTGELFF	TGTGCCAGCAGCTTACCAAACACCGGGGAGCTGTTTTTT
TRBV7-8	NA	NA	TRBJ1-2	CASSLAGMDGYTF	TGTGCCAGCAGCTTAGCGGGGATGGATGGCTACACCTTC
TRBV28	NA	NA	TRBJ2-7	CASSLLGYEQYF	TGTGCCAGCAGTTTATTGGGTTACGAGCAGTACTTC
TRBV19	NA	NA	TRBJ2-5	CASSGHQTQYF	TGTGCCAGTAGTGGACACCAGACCCAGTACTTC
TRBV7-9	once	NA	TRBJ1-2	CASTPREGISGGYTF	TGTGCCAGCACCCCCAGGGAGGGAATATCTGGTGGCTACACCTTC
TRBV4-1	NA	NA	TRBJ2-3	CASSQVGGADTQYF	TGCGCCAGCAGCCAAGTAGGCGGGGCAGATACGCAGTATTTT
TRBV2	few	NA	TRBJ1-6	CASSPTSSPLHF	TGTGCCAGCAGCCCGACTTCCTCACCCCTCCACTTT
TRBV5-6	NA	TRBD1	TRBJ1-5	CASSLYGTENQPQHF	TGTGCCAGCAGCTTGTATGGGACAGAGAATCAGCCCCAGCATTTT
TRBV7-2	NA	NA	TRBJ1-2	CASSSGTGGDGYTF	TGTGCCAGCAGCTCCGGGACCGGAGGAGATGGCTACACCTTC
TRBV28	NA	TRBD2	TRBJ2-3	CASTGTSGYTDTQYF	TGTGCCAGCACCGGGACTAGCGGATACACAGATACGCAGTATTTT
TRBV10-1	NA	NA	TRBJ2-1	CASSGEGGTAYSYNEQFF	TGCGCCAGCAGTGGAGAGGGGGGTACAGCTTACTCCTACAATGAGCAGTTCTTC
TRBV30	NA	NA	TRBJ1-1	CAWSLGGAAFF	TGTGCCTGGAGTCTGGGTGGTGCAGCTTTCTTT
TRBV23-1	NA	NA	TRBJ1-3	CASSPGHKNTIYF	TGCGCCAGCAGCCCGGGACATAAAAACACCATATATTTT
TRBV12-3/TRBV12-4	once	NA	TRBJ1-6	CANREGTNSPLHF	TGTGCCAACAGGGAAGGGACGAACTCACCCCTCCACTTT
TRBV27	NA	NA	TRBJ2-3	CASRRTTLSDSTDTQYF	TGTGCCAGCAGGCGTACGACTCTTTCAGATAGCACAGATACGCAGTATTTT
TRBV10-3	NA	TRBD1	TRBJ2-6	CAISESQGAGANVLTF	TGTGCCATCAGTGAGTCACAGGGGGCCGGGGCCAACGTCCTGACTTTC
TRBV27	NA	NA	TRBJ1-1	CASLTNTEAFF	TGTGCCAGCCTCACGAACACTGAAGCTTTCTTT
TRBV10-3	NA	NA	TRBJ1-2	CAISRQEERHF	TGTGCCATCAGCCGACAGGAGGAGAGGCACTTC
TRBV19	NA	NA	TRBJ1-5	CASSSSVEQPQHF	TGTGCCAGTAGTTCTTCAGTGGAACAGCCCCAGCATTTT
TRBV5-5	NA	NA	TRBJ1-5	CASSSDGGSNQPQHF	TGTGCCAGCAGTTCGGACGGAGGTAGCAATCAGCCCCAGCATTTT
TRBV18	NA	NA	TRBJ1-6	CASSYDQNSPLHF	TGTGCCAGCTCTTACGACCAGAACTCACCCCTCCACTTT
TRBV7-9	NA	NA	TRBJ1-1	CASSRAEFYNTEAFF	TGTGCCAGCAGCCGCGCGGAATTTTACAACACTGAAGCTTTCTTT
TRBV2	NA	NA	TRBJ2-3	CASGLLHLGVLTDTQYF	TGTGCCAGCGGCCTGTTGCATCTAGGGGTGTTGACAGATACGCAGTATTTT
TRBV5-4	NA	NA	TRBJ1-2	CASSPIKAQANYGYTF	TGTGCCAGCAGCCCCATCAAGGCCCAGGCTAACTATGGCTACACCTTC
TRBV12-3/TRBV12-4	NA	NA	TRBJ1-2	CASSVVREYGYTF	TGTGCCAGCAGTGTTGTCAGGGAGTACGGCTACACCTTC
TRBV7-9	NA	TRBD1	TRBJ1-2	CASSTGTGVYGYTF	TGTGCCAGCAGCACCGGGACAGGGGTGTATGGCTACACCTTC
TRBV9	NA	NA	TRBJ1-1	CASSVGPDSLQITEAFF	TGTGCCAGCAGCGTAGGTCCCGACAGCCTCCAGATCACTGAAGCTTTCTTT
TRBV19	NA	TRBD1	TRBJ2-7	CASSIGGQGEQYF	TGTGCCAGTAGTATCGGGGGACAGGGCGAGCAGTACTTC
TRBV7-9	NA	NA	TRBJ1-5	CASSLDTGLGEPQHF	TGTGCCAGCAGCTTAGACACAGGGTTGGGAGAGCCCCAGCATTTT
TRBV30	NA	NA	TRBJ2-5	CAWTPGFQETQYF	TGTGCCTGGACCCCAGGGTTCCAAGAGACCCAGTACTTC